A selection of T cell receptor beta chains follows, all from one sample in a study of radiotherapy plus CTLA-4 blockade in lung cancer. The data were produced by immunoSEQ multiplex PCR, yet TCRdb's version contains in-frame clones alone and is incomplete. This sample has about 43,000 clones, with roughly 64% found just once. Here the sequenced sample was peripheral blood, taken from a patient treated with radiotherapy plus ipilimumab. These receptors were taken from a human donor with non-small cell lung cancer who had a partial response to radiotherapy plus ipilimumab. CDR3s include the opening cysteine and the closing phenylalanine or tryptophan. A D gene is named only where the DNA matches it firmly. Size tells how often a clone was seen (once, few, many) or the class of an expanded clone, and some rows leave it out.

D gene	clone size	CDR3 length	J gene	V gene	CDR3 DNA	CDR3 protein
TRBD1	.	13	TRBJ2-7	TRBV11-2	TGTGCCAGCAGCCCCGGACAGGTCTACGAGCAGTACTTC	CASSPGQVYEQYF
.	.	17	TRBJ1-2	TRBV14	TGTGCCAGCAGCCAAGATAGTGCCCTGGACAGCGTTTATGGCTACACCTTC	CASSQDSALDSVYGYTF
TRBD1	.	15	TRBJ1-4	TRBV19	TGTGCCAGTAGTTCGACAGGGGGCGCAGGTGAAAAACTGTTTTTT	CASSSTGGAGEKLFF
TRBD2	.	18	TRBJ2-1	TRBV5-1	TGCGCCAGCAGCTTGGCCCCAGCGGGAGATCGTTCCTACAATGAGCAGTTCTTC	CASSLAPAGDRSYNEQFF
.	.	18	TRBJ1-1	TRBV7-9	TGTGCCAGCAAGCTTAAATCCCATGGAGGCAAGATGAACACTGAAGCTTTCTTT	CASKLKSHGGKMNTEAFF
.	.	15	TRBJ2-5	TRBV5-5	TGTGCCAGCAGCCCATCCGGTGGAGGGCAAGAGACCCAGTACTTC	CASSPSGGGQETQYF
.	.	14	TRBJ2-1	TRBV18	TGTGCCAGCCACAGGCCCCCGGAGGGGAATGAGCAGTTCTTC	CASHRPPEGNEQFF
TRBD2	.	19	TRBJ2-3	TRBV7-8	TGTGCCAGCCGACACACCGGGACTAGCGGGAGGAGATTTGGAGATACGCAGTATTTT	CASRHTGTSGRRFGDTQYF
.	.	15	TRBJ1-4	TRBV5-5	TGTGCCAGCACAAACAGGGAGACAACTAATGAAAAACTGTTTTTT	CASTNRETTNEKLFF
.	many	21	TRBJ2-1	TRBV28	TGTGCCAGCAGTCGAAGACAGGGGGCTAGCGGGGTCTTGAGCTCCTACAATGAGCAGTTCTTC	CASSRRQGASGVLSSYNEQFF
.	medium-sized	12	TRBJ1-2	TRBV7-2	TGTGCCAGCAGCCCCAGGACAGACGGCTACACCTTC	CASSPRTDGYTF
.	few	15	TRBJ1-1	TRBV6-5	TGTGCCAGCAGTACCACAGGCCCCATGAACACTGAAGCTTTCTTT	CASSTTGPMNTEAFF
TRBD2	.	16	TRBJ2-1	TRBV5-1	TGCGCCAGCAGCCCAACCGGGACTAGCGGGATCAATGAGCAGTTCTTC	CASSPTGTSGINEQFF
TRBD1	.	16	TRBJ1-5	TRBV4-2	TGTGCCAGCAGCCAAGAGGCGGGACAGGGTTTTTCGCCCCAGCATTTT	CASSQEAGQGFSPQHF
TRBD1	.	14	TRBJ1-1	TRBV6-1	TGTGCCAGCACTTTACAGGGGGCAGTCACTGAAGCTTTCTTT	CASTLQGAVTEAFF
TRBD2	.	13	TRBJ2-1	TRBV4-2	TGTGCCAGCAGCTCCGGGACTAGCCATGAGCAGTTCTTC	CASSSGTSHEQFF
TRBD1	.	15	TRBJ2-1	TRBV25-1	TGTGCCAGCAGTGCGAGACAGGGTTTCTACAATGAGCAGTTCTTC	CASSARQGFYNEQFF
.	.	13	TRBJ1-6	TRBV10-3	TGTGCCAACACAGCCGGATATAATTCACCCCTCCACTTT	CANTAGYNSPLHF
TRBD2	few	16	TRBJ2-2	TRBV9	TGTGCCAGCAGCCAGGTGCTAGCGGGAGACACCGGGGAGCTGTTTTTT	CASSQVLAGDTGELFF
TRBD1	.	13	TRBJ1-2	TRBV30	TGTGCCTGGAGTGACCGGACAGGGGTAGGCTACACCTTC	CAWSDRTGVGYTF
.	.	16	TRBJ2-5	TRBV11-2	TGTGCCAGCAGCCCAACCCTCTGGGCCGCTGAAGAGACCCAGTACTTC	CASSPTLWAAEETQYF
TRBD2	.	15	TRBJ2-7	TRBV10-3	TGTGCCATCGGGGGCGTGGCGGGAGGTGCGTACGAGCAGTACTTC	CAIGGVAGGAYEQYF
.	.	13	TRBJ1-2	TRBV30	TGTGCCTGGAGTGAGCACCCTAACTATGGCTACACCTTC	CAWSEHPNYGYTF
.	.	15	TRBJ2-5	TRBV5-6	TGTGCCAGCAGGCCAGCCGTCGGAGCCCTCGGGACCCAGTACTTC	CASRPAVGALGTQYF
.	.	17	TRBJ2-7	TRBV7-6	TGTGCCAGCAGCTTTCGGGGCAGGGGGACTCTCTCCTACGAGCAGTACTTC	CASSFRGRGTLSYEQYF
.	.	13	TRBJ2-5	TRBV5-1	TGCGCCAGCGGCCGGGACTCCCAAGAGACCCAGTACTTC	CASGRDSQETQYF
TRBD1	.	15	TRBJ2-1	TRBV6-1	TGTGCCAGTAATGCTGGGACAGGGGGGGCCCATGAGCAGTTCTTC	CASNAGTGGAHEQFF
.	.	14	TRBJ2-7	TRBV19	TGTGCCAGTAGTATAAGTCCTGGAGCCTACGAGCAGTACTTC	CASSISPGAYEQYF
.	few	13	TRBJ1-5	TRBV9	TGTGCCAGCAGCCCCGGACAAGGGCGGCCCCAGCATTTT	CASSPGQGRPQHF
.	.	16	TRBJ2-2	TRBV6-6	TGTGCCAGCAGTACCCGGGACAGGAGGGGGGGCGGGGAGCTGTTTTTT	CASSTRDRRGGGELFF
TRBD1	once	15	TRBJ2-3	TRBV5-1	TGCGCCAGCAGAACAAACGGACAGGAGACAGATACGCAGTATTTT	CASRTNGQETDTQYF
TRBD1	.	13	TRBJ1-1	TRBV7-2	TGTGCCAGCAGCCCCAACAGGGGGACTGAAGCTTTCTTT	CASSPNRGTEAFF
TRBD2	.	17	TRBJ2-7	TRBV9	TGTGCCAGCAGCGCTCCTCCAGGTAGCGGGGGGACAGACGAGCAGTACTTC	CASSAPPGSGGTDEQYF
.	.	12	TRBJ1-1	TRBV6-1	TGTGCCAGCAGTTATTGGGCAGGGGAAGCTTTCTTT	CASSYWAGEAFF
TRBD2	.	13	TRBJ2-7	TRBV27	TGTGCCAGCAGCGGGACTAGCGGGAACGAGCAGTACTTC	CASSGTSGNEQYF
TRBD2	.	16	TRBJ2-2	TRBV14	TGTGCCAGCAACTCCAACACCGGGAGGGCCACCGGGGAGCTGTTTTTT	CASNSNTGRATGELFF
TRBD1	few	14	TRBJ1-5	TRBV7-2	TGTGCCAGCAGCTTGACAGGGATCAATCAGCCCCAGCATTTT	CASSLTGINQPQHF
.	.	14	TRBJ2-1	TRBV2	TGTGCCAGCAGACCCGAGAGCTCCTACAATGAGCAGTTCTTC	CASRPESSYNEQFF
TRBD1	.	16	TRBJ1-1	TRBV5-1	TGCGCCAGCAGCTTGGACGGGACAGCTGGGGACACTGAAGCTTTCTTT	CASSLDGTAGDTEAFF
.	.	14	TRBJ1-5	TRBV15	TGTGCCACCAGCTACAGCCATTCCAATCAGCCCCAGCATTTT	CATSYSHSNQPQHF
TRBD2	.	16	TRBJ2-2	TRBV28	TGTGCCAGCAGCCTAGCGGGGAGGGCCTGGGGCGGGGAGCTGTTTTTT	CASSLAGRAWGGELFF
TRBD1	.	14	TRBJ2-3	TRBV5-6	TGTGCCAGCAGCACCGTAAAAGGGGGCGAGACGCAGTATTTT	CASSTVKGGETQYF
.	.	15	TRBJ1-2	TRBV19	TGTGCCAGTAGTTTAGGTCCGGCAGACTACTATGGCTACACCTTC	CASSLGPADYYGYTF
TRBD1	.	14	TRBJ1-1	TRBV5-1	TGCGCCAGCAGAAGGGGACAGGGAAACACTGAAGCTTTCTTT	CASRRGQGNTEAFF
.	.	14	TRBJ1-2	TRBV11-3	TGTGCCAGCAGCTTAGGAGCCGCCCCTTCTGGCTACACCTTC	CASSLGAAPSGYTF
TRBD2	once	11	TRBJ2-7	TRBV20-1	TGCAGTGCTTTGACTAGCGGGGTACAGTACTTC	CSALTSGVQYF
TRBD2	.	15	TRBJ2-1	TRBV6-5	TGTGCCAGCAGACCCCGGGGGGGCTCCTACAATGAGCAGTTCTTC	CASRPRGGSYNEQFF
.	.	15	TRBJ2-5	TRBV7-3	TGTGCCAGCAGCTTAGAGTACCGACTACAAGAGACCCAGTACTTC	CASSLEYRLQETQYF
TRBD2	.	16	TRBJ2-1	TRBV29-1	TGCAGCGTTGAGTATCCTAGCGGGGACTCCTACAATGAGCAGTTCTTC	CSVEYPSGDSYNEQFF
TRBD2	few	15	TRBJ2-1	TRBV5-1	TGCGCCAGCAGCTTAGATCCAGGACTAGCGGGTGAGCAGTTCTTC	CASSLDPGLAGEQFF
TRBD1	.	13	TRBJ2-2	TRBV7-3	TGTGCCAGCAGCTTAAATACAGGGGTGGAGCCGTTTTTT	CASSLNTGVEPFF
TRBD1	.	13	TRBJ1-1	TRBV11-3	TGTGCCAGCAGCCCACAGGGGGACACTGAAGCTTTCTTT	CASSPQGDTEAFF
TRBD1	.	12	TRBJ1-2	TRBV14	TGTGCCAGCAGCCTGGGGACAGCAGGCTACACCTTC	CASSLGTAGYTF
.	few	14	TRBJ1-2	TRBV19	TGTGCCAGTAGTATGTCGGGATGGGGTCAGGGCTACACCTTC	CASSMSGWGQGYTF
.	.	12	TRBJ2-5	TRBV11-2	TGTGCCAGCAGCGCTGGACGGTGGGAGAAGTACTTC	CASSAGRWEKYF
.	.	12	TRBJ2-2	TRBV15	TGTGCCACCAGCGAGCCCCCCGGGGAGCTGTTTTTT	CATSEPPGELFF
.	.	14	TRBJ1-2	TRBV5-1	TGCGCCAGCAGCTTGTTCACAAACAACTATGGCTACACCTTC	CASSLFTNNYGYTF